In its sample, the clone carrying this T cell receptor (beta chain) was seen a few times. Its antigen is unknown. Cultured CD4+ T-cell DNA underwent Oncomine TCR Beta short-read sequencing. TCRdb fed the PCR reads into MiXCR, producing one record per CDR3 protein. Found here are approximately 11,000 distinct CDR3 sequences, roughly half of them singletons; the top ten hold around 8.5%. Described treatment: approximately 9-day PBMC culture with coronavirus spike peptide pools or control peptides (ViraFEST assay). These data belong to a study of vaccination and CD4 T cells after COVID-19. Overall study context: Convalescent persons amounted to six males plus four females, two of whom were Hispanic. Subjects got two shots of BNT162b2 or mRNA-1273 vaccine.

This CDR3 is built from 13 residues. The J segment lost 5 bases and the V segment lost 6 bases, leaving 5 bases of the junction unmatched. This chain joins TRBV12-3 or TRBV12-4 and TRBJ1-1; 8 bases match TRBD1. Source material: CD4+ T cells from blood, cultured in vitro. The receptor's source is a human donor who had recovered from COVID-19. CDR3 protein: CASSPDRVTEAFF. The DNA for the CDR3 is TGTGCCAGCAGCCCGGACAGGGTAACTGAAGCTTTCTTT.